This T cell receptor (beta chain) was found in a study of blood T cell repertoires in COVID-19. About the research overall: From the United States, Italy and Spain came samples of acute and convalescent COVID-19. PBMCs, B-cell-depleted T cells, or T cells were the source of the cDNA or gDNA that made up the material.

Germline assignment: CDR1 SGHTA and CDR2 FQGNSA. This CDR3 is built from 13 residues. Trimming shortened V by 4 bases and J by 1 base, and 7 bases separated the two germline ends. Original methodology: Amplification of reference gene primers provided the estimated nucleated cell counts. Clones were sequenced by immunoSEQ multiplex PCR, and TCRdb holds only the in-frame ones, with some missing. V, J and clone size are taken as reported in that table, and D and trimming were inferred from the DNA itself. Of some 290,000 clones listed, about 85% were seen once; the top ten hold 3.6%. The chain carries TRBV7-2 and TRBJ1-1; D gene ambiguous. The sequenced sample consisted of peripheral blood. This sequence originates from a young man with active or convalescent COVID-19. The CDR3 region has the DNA TGTGCCAGCAGCTCGTATTCGAACACTGAAGCTTTCTTT. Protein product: CASSSYSNTEAFF.